Each of the 19 T cell receptor beta chains below was sequenced from the same sample in a study of cytomegalovirus exposure and HLA in healthy donors. Researchers ran the PCR with 60 Vbeta and 13 Jbeta primers. Data came from immunoSEQ multiplex PCR; TCRdb stores just in-frame clones and leaves some out. The sample holds approximately 70,000 clones; 70% to 80% are singletons and the top ten take about 6.5%. Sequencing was performed on PBMCs. The source is a man aged 50 to 60 in good health and CMV-seronegative.

This chain joins TRBV4-1 and TRBJ2-5, with TRBD2 identical over 12 bases. CDR1 and CDR2 (germline): MGHRA, YSYEKL. The CDR3 has 15 amino acids. The trim removed 4 bases at V and 2 bases at J, leaving 2 bases unmatched. CDR3 DNA: TGCGCCAGCAGCCCGACTAGCGGGGGACAAGAGACCCAGTACTTC. The encoded protein is CASSPTSGGQETQYF.

J is TRBJ1-6 and V is TRBV7-6; D gene unclear. Germline V CDR1 and CDR2: SGHVS, FNYEAQ. Trimming cost V 1 base and J 7 bases, with 17 bases left between them. The CDR3 is 17 amino acids. The CDR3 region is CASSLVPFGGNNSPLHF. CDR3 in DNA: TGTGCCAGCAGCTTAGTCCCCTTTGGCGGGAACAATTCACCCCTCCACTTT.

J is TRBJ2-1 and V is TRBV7-6; TRBD2 agrees at 7 bases. This CDR3 region has 14 residues. CDR1 is SGHVS, CDR2 FNYEAQ, per germline. Unmatched junction bases numbered 11, after V lost 5 bases and J lost 10 bases. The CDR3 coding sequence is TGTGCCAGCAGCCCGTGGACTAGTAGCGGGGAGCAGTTCTTC. Translated: CASSPWTSSGEQFF.

V usage is TRBV11-2 and J usage is TRBJ1-2, with D perhaps matching TRBD1 (5 bases). V shed 6 bases and J shed 4 bases, with 24 bases lying between them. The CDR3 sequence is 17 residues long. Germline loops: CDR1 SGHAT, CDR2 FQNNGV. Written as DNA, the CDR3 is TGTGCCAGCAGGTCCACAGGAGGGCCCAGCATGCGCTATGGCTACACCTTC. Its translation is CASRSTGGPSMRYGYTF.

The count of this clone is one. The V and J genes are TRBV6-5 and TRBJ2-7, with TRBD1 as a possible D gene (5 bases). CDR3 length: 15 amino acids. The V end was cut by 0 bases, the J end by 7 bases, with 16 bases between. CDR1 is MNHEY, CDR2 SVGAGI, per germline. CDR3 sequence reads: CASSYSGASSREQYF. For the CDR3, the DNA is TGTGCCAGCAGTTACTCAGGGGCATCTAGTCGAGAGCAGTACTTC.

J is TRBJ1-2 and V is TRBV5-4; no reliable D call. The CDR3 has 12 residues. Deletions cut 2 bases from V and 6 bases from J, with 8 bases between. CDR1 and CDR2 (germline): SGHNT, YYREEE (reference sequence). CDR3 coding DNA: TGTGCCAGCAGCTTATTCAGAAATGGCTACACCTTC. Its protein is CASSLFRNGYTF.

The chain recombines TRBV19 with TRBJ1-2, with 9 bases aligning to TRBD1. The CDR3 is made up of 15 amino acids. Trimming at V came to 8 bases and at J to 6 bases, leaving 13 bases not matched to a gene. Germline lookup yields CDR1 LNHDA and CDR2 SQIVND (reference sequence). Here the CDR3 DNA reads TGTGCCAGTTCAGGGGGACAGGGTCTTGTCAATGGCTACACCTTC. This encodes CASSGGQGLVNGYTF.

This clone came up a few times. The rearrangement uses TRBV7-9 and TRBJ1-2, with a tentative D call TRBD1 (5 bases). The germline V and J ends were trimmed by 4 bases and 7 bases, with 25 bases remaining between them. Germline CDR1 is SEHNR and CDR2 is FQNEAQ (reference sequence). The CDR3 runs to 17 residues. The CDR3 nucleotides read TGTGCCAGCAGCTCCATCGCAGGGTCTCAATTTATAGGTGGCTACACCTTC. Encoded protein: CASSSIAGSQFIGGYTF.

This clone was counted between two and nine times. The J gene is TRBJ1-1, the V gene TRBV11-2, with TRBD1 matching over 7 bases. Per germline, CDR1 SGHAT and CDR2 FQNNGV. J gave up 4 bases and V 6 bases, and 5 bases lay outside the gene matches. The CDR3 is made up of 13 amino acids. CDR3 sequence: CASRTGIVTEAFF. Here the CDR3 DNA reads TGTGCCAGCAGGACAGGGATCGTCACTGAAGCTTTCTTT.

V gene TRBV7-2 combines with J gene TRBJ1-2; D call uncertain. The CDR3 sequence is 12 residues long. The germline CDR1 and CDR2 sequences are SGHTA and FQGNSA. Trimming took off 1 base at V and 7 bases at J, with 7 bases between the two ends. The CDR3 bases are TGTGCCAGCAGCTTAGGGTGGGCTGGCTACACCTTC. This encodes CASSLGWAGYTF. Variable domain in full (rest from reference TRBV7-2 and TRBJ1-2): GAGVSQSPSNKVTEKGKDVELRCDPISGHTALYWYRQSLGQGLEFLIYFQGNSAPDKSGLPSDRFSAERTGGSVSTLTIQRTQQEDSAVYLCASSLGWAGYTFGSGTRLTVV.

This chain links TRBV11-2 with TRBJ2-3, with 10 bases fitting TRBD2. Germline V CDR1 and CDR2: SGHAT, FQNNGV. Trimming removed 4 bases from V and 9 bases from J; junction bases left unmatched: 13. This CDR3 contains 16 residues. CDR3 sequence: CASSSSSGGTSRTQYF. CDR3 DNA sequence: TGTGCCAGCAGCTCCTCTAGCGGGGGAACATCCCGGACGCAGTATTTT.

This clone was detected once. The chain employs TRBV5-1 and TRBJ2-1; weak D call: TRBD1 (6 bases). The germline V gene encodes CDR1 SGHRS and CDR2 YFSETQ. With 2 bases removed from V and 2 bases from J, the gap between germline ends came to 11 bases. This CDR3 contains 15 residues. DNA for the CDR3: TGCGCCAGCAGCTTACAGGGCCTCCCCTACAATGAGCAGTTCTTC. This translates into CASSLQGLPYNEQFF.

This chain connects TRBV14 to TRBJ1-1; weak D call: TRBD1 (6 bases). Germline CDR1 and CDR2: SGHDN and FVKESK. Between the trimmed V and J ends, which lost 2 bases and 1 base, there was a span of 8 bases. This CDR3 has 14 amino acids. CDR3 sequence: CASSQIRGNTEAFF. In DNA form, the CDR3 reads TGTGCCAGCAGCCAAATCAGGGGGAACACTGAAGCTTTCTTT. The full variable domain, rest sourced from reference TRBV14 and TRBJ1-1, is EAGVTQFPSHSVIEKGQTVTLRCDPISGHDNLYWYRRVMGKEIKFLLHFVKESKQDESGMPNNRFLAERTGGTYSTLKVQPAELEDSGVYFCASSQIRGNTEAFFGQGTRLTVV.

The rearrangement links TRBV5-6 to TRBJ2-5; 15 nucleotides line up with TRBD2. CDR3 length equals 15 residues. The trim removed 6 bases at V and 4 bases at J, leaving 4 bases unmatched. CDR1 and CDR2 from the germline V gene are SGHDT and YYEEEE. The CDR3 spells CASTRTSGGAETQYF. The CDR3 DNA reads TGTGCCAGCACCCGGACTAGCGGGGGGGCAGAGACCCAGTACTTC.

The chain has TRBV30 and TRBJ2-1, with D possibly matching TRBD1 (6 bases). Deletions cut 0 bases from V and 9 bases from J, with 12 bases between. The CDR3 runs to 13 residues. CDR1 is GTSNPN and CDR2 is SVGIG in the germline V gene (reference sequence). CDR3 DNA: TGTGCCTGGAGTGTACAAGGGGGAACTGAGCAGTTCTTC. Amino acids: CAWSVQGGTEQFF.

The rearrangement uses TRBV28 and TRBJ2-6; D not resolved. The CDR3 is 16 amino acids. Germline V gene lookup returns CDR1 MDHEN and CDR2 SYDVKM. The V end was cut by 6 bases, the J end by 0 bases, with 12 bases between. CDR3 sequence: CASRKPTSSGANVLTF. As DNA, the CDR3 is TGTGCCAGCAGAAAACCAACCAGCTCTGGGGCCAACGTCCTGACTTTC.

This clone occurred a few times. The rearrangement joins TRBV18 to TRBJ1-4; D is ambiguous. The germline gives CDR1 KGHSH, CDR2 LQKENI. V lost 2 bases to trimming and J lost 0 bases, with 10 bases between them. This CDR3 is built from 16 residues. The CDR3 region is CASSPGQAATNEKLFF. CDR3 DNA: TGTGCCAGCTCACCAGGGCAGGCTGCAACTAATGAAAAACTGTTTTTT.

J is TRBJ1-6 and V is TRBV9; the match to TRBD1 covers 8 bases. The CDR3 contains 15 residues. The germline V gene has CDR1 SGDLS and CDR2 YYNGEE. J gave up 9 bases and V 0 bases, and 5 bases lay outside the gene matches. In DNA form, the CDR3 reads TGTGCCAGCAGCGTAGATAACAGGGGGGGTTCACCCCTCCACTTT. The encoded protein is CASSVDNRGGSPLHF. Full variable domain (outside the CDR3, taken from reference TRBV9 and TRBJ1-6): DSGVTQTPKHLITATGQRVTLRCSPRSGDLSVYWYQQSLDQGLQFLIQYYNGEERAKGNILERFSAQQFPDLHSELNLSSLELGDSALYFCASSVDNRGGSPLHFGNGTRLTVT.

The gene calls are TRBV12-5 and TRBJ1-1; TRBD1 might be the D (6 bases). Trimming shortened V by 0 bases and J by 6 bases, and 20 bases separated the two germline ends. The length of the CDR3 is 17 residues. Per germline, CDR1 LGHNT and CDR2 FRNRAP. The chain's CDR3 is CASGLVYVTGSRAEAFF. DNA of the CDR3: TGTGCTAGTGGTTTGGTATATGTAACAGGGAGTCGCGCTGAAGCTTTCTTT.